This T cell receptor beta chain was documented in a study of CD8 T cells in ankylosing spondylitis. The study, taken as a whole, reports: What seemed typical of ankylosing spondylitis blood was a TCR beta motif built from fewer than ten highly homologous variants. Clones linked to disease, bearing a CD8+ phenotype, were relatively rare in peripheral blood. In reactive arthritis synovial fluid and blood, some motif variants had been reported before.

TCRdb independently ran MiXCR on the 5' RACE reads; one entry per CDR3 protein. This table holds more than 35,000 distinct CDR3 sequences, around 2.9% found once. The germline V gene has CDR1 SGDLS and CDR2 YYNGEE. Trimming removed 3 bases at V and 4 bases at J, with 16 bases between. This CDR3 has 15 amino acids. This clonotype was counted at least ten times. Its matching antigen is unknown. Sequencing was performed on blood, either unsorted or a sorted T cell fraction (not recorded which). V usage is TRBV9 and J usage is TRBJ2-5; D is possibly TRBD2 (6 bases). The receptor was derived from a male donor with ankylosing spondylitis or in good health (not recorded which). The CDR3 DNA follows: TGTGCCAGCAGCGCAGGGACTGCCAAGGGAGAGACCCAGTACTTC. Translated, it gives CASSAGTAKGETQYF.